The rows below give T cell receptor beta chains drawn from one sample of a study of T-cell memory formation after mild COVID-19. One entry per CDR3 protein results from TCRdb running MiXCR on the 5' RACE reads. Among roughly 150,000 distinct CDR3 sequences listed, roughly 13% were seen once. Sequenced input: PBMCs or a T cell subset sorted from them (not recorded which). Receptors were obtained from an adult woman who had mild COVID-19 (a few samples of this study predate the infection). Cell type and time point are not known. The conserved cysteine and the conserved F or W are not part of the CDR3 here. D genes are given only for firm matches. Not every row has a clone size; where given, it reads once, few, many or a size class.

CDR3 protein,D gene,clone size,V gene
ASSPATGAGANVLT,-,few,TRBV7-6
SAREGGQGSQYYGYT,TRBD1,few,TRBV20-1
ASSQDRTSGGGTDTQY,TRBD2,few,TRBV4-2
ASSELQETQY,-,few,TRBV25-1
ASSEGGAFPYEQY,-,-,TRBV2
ATSRARGDTQY,-,once,TRBV15
ASSLVSGTRREQY,TRBD2,many,TRBV7-9
ASSMSGEGEAF,-,few,TRBV12-3/TRBV12-4
ASSLEHGGDEQY,-,few,TRBV7-2
ASSDPTRGNYGYT,-,-,TRBV6-1
ASSFTGEQF,-,-,TRBV5-6
ASWDSSSYEQY,TRBD1,-,TRBV2
ASRLATSTDTQY,TRBD2,few,TRBV28
ASSGGGGVSAEAF,-,-,TRBV7-9
ASSKDSITDTQY,-,once,TRBV12-3/TRBV12-4
ASSSGSWRYEQY,-,few,TRBV12-3/TRBV12-4
ASSLGTDYSPLH,-,few,TRBV27
ASSPRTGGDYGYT,TRBD1,-,TRBV27
ASSVVAGTPYNEQF,TRBD2,-,TRBV9
ASSPVQEGSDTQY,-,-,TRBV4-1
ASSETSINEQF,-,many,TRBV6-4
ASSSPVGTEAF,-,-,TRBV7-9
ASSVARAEIYEQY,-,-,TRBV9
ASSPTANTQY,-,-,TRBV27
ASSASPYEQY,-,few,TRBV27
ASSPWRGSPVGYT,-,few,TRBV5-1
ASSGGLSSSTDTQY,-,-,TRBV25-1
ASSLAQAYEQF,-,few,TRBV5-6
SAREGLAGGGFYNEQF,TRBD2,-,TRBV20-1
ASSLMSSYEQY,-,-,TRBV27
SALTVGEQF,-,-,TRBV20-1
AWSDGLNEQF,-,-,TRBV30
ASSYWGIRTDTQY,-,few,TRBV6-2/TRBV6-3
SVDDAGAYEQY,-,few,TRBV29-1
ASSQAPDRAPTDTQY,-,few,TRBV14
ASRLAGEQY,TRBD2,-,TRBV19
ASSLTGKQETQY,-,many,TRBV12-3/TRBV12-4
ASDLAAGTEQF,-,-,TRBV14
ASSGASGAGYEQY,TRBD2,many,TRBV9
ASSRLAGENIQY,TRBD2,-,TRBV7-2
ASSPRLGGSYTEAF,TRBD1,-,TRBV7-9